Listed below are T cell receptor beta chains from one sample, sequenced in a study of OX40 agonist ivuxolimab in advanced cancers. Clones were read by immunoSEQ multiplex PCR, and TCRdb kept only the in-frame ones, dropping some. The sample includes some 43,000 clones, 86% of them seen just once. Sequences were derived from CD4+ or CD8+ T cells sorted from blood, sampled in a trial of the OX40 agonist ivuxolimab. The source of these receptors is an adult with an advanced solid tumor such as melanoma, head and neck, liver or kidney cancer. Both conserved end residues are part of each CDR3. D genes are given only for firm matches. Where a row states a size, it is once, few, many or the class of an expanded clone; other rows omit it.

TRBV5-1	TRBJ2-5	NA	NA	CASSLAVRETQYF	TGCGCCAGCAGCTTGGCTGTGCGGGAGACCCAGTACTTC
TRBV7-1	TRBJ2-7	NA	NA	CASSLISLARTYEQYF	TGTGCCAGCAGCTTAATCTCCCTCGCTCGCACCTACGAGCAGTACTTC
TRBV19	TRBJ2-3	NA	NA	CASSRTRDLTDTQYF	TGTGCCAGTAGTCGAACGAGGGACCTGACAGATACGCAGTATTTT
TRBV9	TRBJ2-1	TRBD1	NA	CASRTGDSYNEQFF	TGTGCCAGCAGGACAGGGGATTCTTACAATGAGCAGTTCTTC
TRBV5-1	TRBJ2-7	TRBD1	NA	CASSSVEGAHYEQYF	TGCGCCAGCAGCTCGGTCGAGGGGGCCCACTACGAGCAGTACTTC
TRBV6-1	TRBJ2-3	NA	NA	CASSEGGRTGDTQYF	TGTGCCAGCAGTGAAGGGGGACGGACTGGAGATACGCAGTATTTT
TRBV6-5	TRBJ1-2	NA	NA	CASSYGGENYGYTF	TGTGCCAGCAGTTACGGGGGCGAGAACTATGGCTACACCTTC
TRBV18	TRBJ1-6	NA	once	CASSQVGGGSPLHF	TGTGCCAGCTCACAGGTCGGGGGAGGTTCACCCCTCCACTTT
TRBV30	TRBJ2-5	NA	once	CAWGLLARETQYF	TGTGCCTGGGGTTTACTAGCTAGGGAGACCCAGTACTTC
TRBV10-3	TRBJ2-2	TRBD2	NA	CAASGLAGGLNTGELFF	TGTGCCGCCTCGGGACTAGCGGGGGGACTTAACACCGGGGAGCTGTTTTTT
TRBV11-2	TRBJ1-4	NA	NA	CASSFQGLVGEKLFF	TGTGCCAGCAGCTTCCAGGGGTTAGTGGGGGAAAAACTGTTTTTT
TRBV13	TRBJ1-4	NA	NA	CASSPWQATNEKLFF	TGTGCCAGCAGCCCGTGGCAGGCAACTAATGAAAAACTGTTTTTT
TRBV4-2	TRBJ2-2	NA	NA	CASSLGISNTGELFF	TGTGCCAGCAGCTTGGGAATATCGAACACCGGGGAGCTGTTTTTT